Sequencing of this T cell receptor (beta chain) was carried out in a study of neoadjuvant nivolumab and ipilimumab in lung cancer. The study's findings and limits: Only a small number of samples underwent TCR sequencing. From pretherapy to surgery, tumor richness and clonality rose with dual therapy. Pretherapy blood TCR richness correlated positively with resected tumor richness. Pathologic regression was not significantly tied to TCR clonality.

Trimming removed 0 bases from V and 9 bases from J; junction bases left unmatched: 8. The CDR3 extends over 15 amino acids. Per germline, CDR1 LNHNV and CDR2 YYDKDF (reference sequence). In the case of this clone: Its antigen remains unidentified.

The repertoire was sequenced with immunoSEQ multiplex PCR; TCRdb's copy has only in-frame clones and lacks some. The sample records more than 25,000 clones, roughly 80% being singletons. This chain connects TRBV15 to TRBJ2-1, with 7 bases fitting TRBD2. The sample in question was tumor tissue, obtained after neoadjuvant nivolumab, alone or with ipilimumab, at or shortly before surgery. The sequence derives from an adult with non-small cell lung cancer. The CDR3 loop reads CATSRDVVGGPEQFF. CDR3 bases: TGTGCCACCAGCAGAGATGTTGTGGGAGGGCCTGAGCAGTTCTTC.